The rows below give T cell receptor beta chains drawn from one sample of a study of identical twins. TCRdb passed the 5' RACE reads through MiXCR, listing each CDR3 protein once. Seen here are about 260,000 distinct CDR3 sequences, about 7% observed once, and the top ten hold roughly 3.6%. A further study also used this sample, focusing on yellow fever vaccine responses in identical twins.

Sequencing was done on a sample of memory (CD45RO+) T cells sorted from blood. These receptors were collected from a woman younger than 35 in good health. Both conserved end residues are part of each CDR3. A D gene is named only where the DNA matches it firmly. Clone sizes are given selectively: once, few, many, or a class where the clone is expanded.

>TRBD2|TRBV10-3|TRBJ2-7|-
TGTGCCACCGGGGGGAGCTCCTACGAGCAGTACTTC
CATGGSSYEQYF
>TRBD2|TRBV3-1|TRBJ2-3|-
TGTGCCAGCAGCCCTAGAGCGGGAGCGACTAGCACAGATACGCAGTATTTT
CASSPRAGATSTDTQYF
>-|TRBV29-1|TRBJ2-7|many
TGCAGCGTTGTTGCGGGGCCTCTTTTCTACGAGCAGTACTTC
CSVVAGPLFYEQYF
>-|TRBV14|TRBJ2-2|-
TGTGCCAGCAGCCATGCCTGGGGCGGGGAGCTGTTTTTT
CASSHAWGGELFF
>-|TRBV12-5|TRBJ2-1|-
TGTGCTAGTGGTATCGGGCAGGGGTATGAGCAGTTCTTC
CASGIGQGYEQFF
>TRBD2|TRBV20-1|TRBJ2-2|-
TGCAGTGCGCGGGACGAAAGCGGGAGCTCGAACACCGGGGAGCTGTTTTTT
CSARDESGSSNTGELFF
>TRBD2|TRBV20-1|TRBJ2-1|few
TGCAGTGCTAGCGACGGACTAGCGGACTACAATGAGCAGTTCTTC
CSASDGLADYNEQFF
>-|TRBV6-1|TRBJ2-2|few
TGTGCCAGCCAGTACAGGGCGAGCGGGGAGCTGTTTTTT
CASQYRASGELFF
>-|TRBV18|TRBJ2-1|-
TGTGCCAGCTCACCCTCAGGGCATCAGGATGAGCAGTTCTTC
CASSPSGHQDEQFF
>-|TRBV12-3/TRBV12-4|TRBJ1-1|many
TGTGCCAGCAGATTGAGGTTGGCCGAAGCTTTCTTT
CASRLRLAEAFF
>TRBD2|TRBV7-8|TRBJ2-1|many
TGTGCCAGCAGCGTCGGACTAGCGGGGGGATGGGGTGAGCAGTTCTTC
CASSVGLAGGWGEQFF
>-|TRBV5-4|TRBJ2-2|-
TGTGCCAGCAGATCCATGACAACAACGAACACCGGGGAGCTGTTTTTT
CASRSMTTTNTGELFF
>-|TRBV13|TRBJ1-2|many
TGTGCCAGCAGCTTAGTATCGGGGGCCTATGGCTACACCTTC
CASSLVSGAYGYTF
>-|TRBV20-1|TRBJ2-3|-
TGCAGTGCTAGAAGGGGCGGGGGCACAGATACGCAGTATTTT
CSARRGGGTDTQYF
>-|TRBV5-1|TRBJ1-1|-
TGCGCCAGCAGCACTCTGGGACGTTCGAACACTGAAGCTTTCTTT
CASSTLGRSNTEAFF
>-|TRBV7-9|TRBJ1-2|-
TGTGCCAGCAGTAATAATCAGGAGAACTATGGCTACACCTTC
CASSNNQENYGYTF
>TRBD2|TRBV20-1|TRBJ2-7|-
TGCAGTGCTAGATCTGGGGGGGACTACGAGCAGTACTTC
CSARSGGDYEQYF
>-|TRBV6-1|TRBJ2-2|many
TGTGCCAGCAGAGGGGGATTTAACACCGGGGAGCTGTTTTTT
CASRGGFNTGELFF
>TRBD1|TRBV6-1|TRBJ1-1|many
TGTGCCAGCACCGGGACAGGGGGAAAGAGGACTGAAGCTTTCTTT
CASTGTGGKRTEAFF
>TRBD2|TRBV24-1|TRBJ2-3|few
TGTGCCACTAGTCTTGGCGGGGGGGCAGATACGCAGTATTTT
CATSLGGGADTQYF
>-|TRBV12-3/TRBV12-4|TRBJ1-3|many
TGTGCCAGCTCTGGGAGATCCGGAAACACCATATATTTT
CASSGRSGNTIYF
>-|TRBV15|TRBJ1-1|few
TGTGCCACCAGCAGCCAAAGGTACACTGAAGCTTTCTTT
CATSSQRYTEAFF
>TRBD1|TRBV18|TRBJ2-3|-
TGTGCCAGCTCACCAATTGGGGGACAGGGCACAGATACGCAGTATTTT
CASSPIGGQGTDTQYF
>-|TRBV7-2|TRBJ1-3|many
TGTGCCAGCAGCCCCGGGGCCTCTGGAAACACCATATATTTT
CASSPGASGNTIYF
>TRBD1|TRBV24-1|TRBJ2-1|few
TGTGCCACCAGTGATGGACAGGGGGTGAGCTCCTACAATGAGCAGTTCTTC
CATSDGQGVSSYNEQFF
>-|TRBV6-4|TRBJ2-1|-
TGTGCCAGCAGTGGGTACGGGGGTAAAGGGAATGAGCAGTTCTTC
CASSGYGGKGNEQFF
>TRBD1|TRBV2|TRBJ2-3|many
TGTGCCAGCATGACCCCGGGACAGGGCCCCACAGATACGCAGTATTTT
CASMTPGQGPTDTQYF
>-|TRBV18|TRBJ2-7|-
TGTGCCAGCTCAACTACCAGGGGCGAGCAGTACTTC
CASSTTRGEQYF
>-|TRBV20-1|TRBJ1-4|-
TGCAGTGCTAGGAGGACCAGTAATGAAAAACTGTTTTTT
CSARRTSNEKLFF
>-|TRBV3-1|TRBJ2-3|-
TGTGCCAGCAGCCTCCTCGGGCAGGGTGGAGATACGCAGTATTTT
CASSLLGQGGDTQYF
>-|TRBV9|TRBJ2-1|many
TGTGCCAGCAGCGTAGATACGGGCTCCTACAATGAGCAGTTCTTC
CASSVDTGSYNEQFF
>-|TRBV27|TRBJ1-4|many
TGTGCCAGCAAATCAGGGCTACTATCAACTAATGAAAAACTGTTTTTT
CASKSGLLSTNEKLFF
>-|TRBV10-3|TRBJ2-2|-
TGTGCCATCAGTGAGTCATCTGGGTGGGAGCTGTTTTTT
CAISESSGWELFF
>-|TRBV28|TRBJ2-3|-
TGTGCCAGCAGTTCCCAGGGGAATACGCAGTATTTT
CASSSQGNTQYF